This T cell receptor beta chain stems from a study of blood T cell repertoires in COVID-19. Study-wide background: The study drew acute and convalescent COVID-19 samples from the United States, Italy and Spain. Sample material is recorded as cDNA or gDNA derived from T cells, B-cell-depleted T cells, or PBMCs.

This CDR3 has 16 residues. Germline V gene data show CDR1 as MNHNS and CDR2 as SASEGT. V was shortened by 0 bases and J by 2 bases, with 11 bases between the two germline ends. Patients at the Seattle site were enrolled during active infection and followed longitudinally. Clones were read by immunoSEQ multiplex PCR, and TCRdb kept only the in-frame ones, dropping some. The sample consists of 150,000 to 200,000 clones, about four fifths of them appearing once. V usage is TRBV6-1 and J usage is TRBJ2-1; the D gene is possibly TRBD2 (5 bases). Specimen: peripheral blood. This TCR was sampled from a woman older than 75 with COVID-19, enrolled during active disease. The CDR3 DNA reads TGTGCCAGCAGTGAAGCGAGGACTGAAGCCTACAATGAGCAGTTCTTC. This encodes CASSEARTEAYNEQFF.